A selection of T cell receptor beta chains follows, all from one sample in a study of cytomegalovirus exposure and HLA in healthy donors. TCRdb's copy holds only in-frame clones and misses some; the assay was immunoSEQ multiplex PCR. The table records about 200,000 clones, about four fifths of them present only once. Input material: PBMCs. Receptors were obtained from a young man in good health and CMV-seronegative. CDR3s include the opening cysteine and the closing phenylalanine or tryptophan. A D gene is named only where the DNA matches it firmly. A clone size is listed for some rows: how often the clone was seen (once, few, many), or a class if it is expanded.

d_gene	abundance	v_gene	j_gene	CDR3nt	CDR3aa
NA	NA	TRBV6-5	TRBJ1-2	TGTGCCACCCAAAGCCAAAGTACTAGCCCCTATGGCTACACCTTC	CATQSQSTSPYGYTF
NA	NA	TRBV19	TRBJ2-5	TGTGCCAGTGCCTCCGTCCCGGGACAAGAGACCCAGTACTTC	CASASVPGQETQYF
NA	NA	TRBV2	TRBJ2-3	TGTGCCAGCAGCCGCAGACAGATTAGCACAGATACGCAGTATTTT	CASSRRQISTDTQYF
NA	NA	TRBV28	TRBJ2-2	TGTGCCAGCAGTTTTGAGGGAAGCGCGAACACCGGGGAGCTGTTTTTT	CASSFEGSANTGELFF
TRBD1	NA	TRBV5-1	TRBJ2-7	TGCGCCAGTACAACCGGGACAGACTACTACGAGCAGTACTTC	CASTTGTDYYEQYF
TRBD2	NA	TRBV2	TRBJ2-3	TGTGCCAGCAGGGTACTAGCGGGGAGGGCAGATACGCAGTATTTT	CASRVLAGRADTQYF
TRBD1	few	TRBV2	TRBJ2-5	TGTGCCAGCAGGGACCCTCTTGGGGACAGCAACCAAGAGACCCAGTACTTC	CASRDPLGDSNQETQYF
NA	few	TRBV4-2	TRBJ1-3	TGTGCCAGCAGCCAAGATCCAGTCGCCTTCTCTGGAAACACCATATATTTT	CASSQDPVAFSGNTIYF
NA	NA	TRBV7-3	TRBJ2-4	TGTGCCAGCAGCTTAGGCCAGGGCTCCAAAAACATTCAGTACTTC	CASSLGQGSKNIQYF
NA	NA	TRBV18	TRBJ2-4	TGTGCCAGCTCACCCGGGACTCCTAAAAACATTCAGTACTTC	CASSPGTPKNIQYF
TRBD2	few	TRBV4-3	TRBJ2-3	TGCGCCAGCAGCCGGACTAGAGCATCAGATACGCAGTATTTT	CASSRTRASDTQYF